These T cell receptor beta chains were read from a single sample in a study of blood T cell repertoires in COVID-19. Some clones are missing from TCRdb's copy, which holds only in-frame ones; the method was immunoSEQ multiplex PCR. The profile shows 200,000 to 250,000 clones, under 90% of them singletons. Sequences were obtained from peripheral blood. These TCRs come from a woman older than 75 with acute or convalescent COVID-19. CDR3s include the opening cysteine and the closing phenylalanine or tryptophan. The D gene is left open where the match is weak. A clone size is listed for some rows: how often the clone was seen (once, few, many), or a class if it is expanded.

CDR3: CASRPSGPTGELFF
DNA: TGTGCCAGCAGGCCTAGCGGACCCACCGGGGAGCTGTTTTTT
size: few
V: TRBV27
length: 14
J: TRBJ2-2
D: TRBD2

CDR3: CASSSRSRDRGDSYGYTF
DNA: TGTGCCAGCTCATCAAGGAGCCGGGACAGGGGAGACTCATATGGCTACACCTTC
size: once
V: TRBV18
length: 18
J: TRBJ1-2
D: TRBD1

CDR3: CASSPRQGFILEQFF
DNA: TGTGCCAGCAGCCCTAGACAGGGATTTATATTGGAGCAGTTCTTC
size: .
V: TRBV7-2
length: 15
J: TRBJ2-1
D: TRBD1

CDR3: CASSYGQGFYNEQFF
DNA: TGTGCCAGCAGCTACGGACAGGGATTCTACAATGAGCAGTTCTTC
size: .
V: TRBV11-1
length: 15
J: TRBJ2-1
D: TRBD1

CDR3: CASSLSGLTGGFSNQPQHF
DNA: TGTGCCAGCAGTTTATCGGGTTTAACAGGGGGCTTTAGCAATCAGCCCCAGCATTTT
size: once
V: TRBV28
length: 19
J: TRBJ1-5
D: TRBD1

CDR3: CASSQDILGGYNSPLHF
DNA: TGTGCCAGCAGCCAAGATATTCTAGGGGGTTATAATTCACCCCTCCACTTT
size: .
V: TRBV4-2
length: 17
J: TRBJ1-6
D: .

CDR3: CASSRYFRGFSGNTIYF
DNA: TGTGCCAGCAGCCGATATTTCAGGGGGTTTTCTGGAAACACCATATATTTT
size: .
V: TRBV6-6
length: 17
J: TRBJ1-3
D: TRBD1

CDR3: CASSLSPGQGTEAFF
DNA: TGCGCCAGCAGCTTGTCTCCGGGACAGGGGACCGAAGCTTTCTTT
size: .
V: TRBV5-1
length: 15
J: TRBJ1-1
D: TRBD1

CDR3: CASRTQGGISYEQYF
DNA: TGTGCCAGCAGGACACAGGGGGGAATTTCCTACGAGCAGTACTTC
size: few
V: TRBV6-5
length: 15
J: TRBJ2-7
D: TRBD1

CDR3: CGSRGEIHEKLFF
DNA: TGTGGTAGTAGGGGTGAGATTCATGAAAAACTGTTTTTT
size: .
V: TRBV25-1
length: 13
J: TRBJ1-4
D: .

CDR3: CASSSGGRWTEAFF
DNA: TGTGCCAGCAGTTCCGGGGGGCGCTGGACTGAAGCTTTCTTT
size: .
V: TRBV27
length: 14
J: TRBJ1-1
D: .

CDR3: CASNLLAGYNEQFF
DNA: TGTGCCAGCAACCTCCTAGCGGGGTACAATGAGCAGTTCTTC
size: .
V: TRBV2
length: 14
J: TRBJ2-1
D: TRBD2

CDR3: CASSYSVTGRPDTQYF
DNA: TGTGCCAGCAGTTACTCGGTGACAGGGAGGCCAGATACGCAGTATTTT
size: .
V: TRBV6-5
length: 16
J: TRBJ2-3
D: .

CDR3: CASSQGFGSGANVLTF
DNA: TGCGCCAGTTCCCAGGGTTTCGGGTCTGGGGCCAACGTCCTGACTTTC
size: .
V: TRBV5-1
length: 16
J: TRBJ2-6
D: .

CDR3: CASSLQRYGYTF
DNA: TGTGCCAGCAGCTTACAACGCTATGGCTACACCTTC
size: once
V: TRBV5-8
length: 12
J: TRBJ1-2
D: .

CDR3: CASSSRQGRTEAFF
DNA: TGTGCCAGCAGTTCCCGACAGGGGAGAACTGAAGCTTTCTTT
size: .
V: TRBV28
length: 14
J: TRBJ1-1
D: TRBD1

CDR3: CASSLQTGAVAFF
DNA: TGTGCCAGCAGCCTGCAGACAGGGGCTGTGGCTTTCTTT
size: .
V: TRBV7-3
length: 13
J: TRBJ1-1
D: TRBD1

CDR3: CASSSPGTGDTEAFF
DNA: TGTGCCAGTAGTTCGCCCGGGACAGGTGACACTGAAGCTTTCTTT
size: .
V: TRBV19
length: 15
J: TRBJ1-1
D: TRBD1

CDR3: CASSLVGTSTEQYF
DNA: TGCGCCAGCAGCTTGGTCGGGACTAGCACGGAGCAGTACTTC
size: .
V: TRBV5-1
length: 14
J: TRBJ2-7
D: TRBD2

CDR3: CASSPDTPGLEAFF
DNA: TGCGCCAGCAGCCCGGACACCCCCGGGCTTGAAGCTTTCTTT
size: .
V: TRBV5-1
length: 14
J: TRBJ1-1
D: .

CDR3: CASARGGGSNYGYTF
DNA: TGTGCCAGCGCCAGAGGGGGAGGGTCTAACTATGGCTACACCTTC
size: .
V: TRBV27
length: 15
J: TRBJ1-2
D: .

CDR3: CASSGQAGGRETQYF
DNA: TGCGCCAGCAGTGGACAAGCGGGGGGGCGGGAGACCCAGTACTTC
size: .
V: TRBV5-1
length: 15
J: TRBJ2-5
D: TRBD2

CDR3: CASSQGDSQPQHF
DNA: TGTGCCAGCTCCCAGGGGGATAGCCAGCCCCAGCATTTT
size: .
V: TRBV18
length: 13
J: TRBJ1-5
D: TRBD1

CDR3: CASRQGGGYGYTF
DNA: TGTGCCAGCCGCCAGGGAGGCGGCTATGGCTACACCTTC
size: .
V: TRBV6-1
length: 13
J: TRBJ1-2
D: .

CDR3: CASSRRLPSTDTQYF
DNA: TGTGCCAGTAGTAGGAGACTACCAAGCACAGATACGCAGTATTTT
size: once
V: TRBV19
length: 15
J: TRBJ2-3
D: .

CDR3: CASSPQNRGLSGYTF
DNA: TGTGCCAGCAGCCCCCAAAACAGGGGGCTGAGTGGCTACACCTTC
size: .
V: TRBV28
length: 15
J: TRBJ1-2
D: TRBD1

CDR3: CASSRGGGVNTEAFF
DNA: TGTGCCAGTAGTCGGGGAGGGGGAGTGAACACTGAAGCTTTCTTT
size: once
V: TRBV19
length: 15
J: TRBJ1-1
D: .

CDR3: CASSPAGTSVLDEQYF
DNA: TGTGCCAGCAGCCCCGCCGGGACTAGCGTACTTGACGAGCAGTACTTC
size: few
V: TRBV7-6
length: 16
J: TRBJ2-7
D: TRBD2

CDR3: CASSIRGQGPFTSPLHF
DNA: TGTGCCAGTAGCATCCGGGGACAGGGGCCCTTTACCTCACCCCTCCACTTT
size: .
V: TRBV19
length: 17
J: TRBJ1-6
D: TRBD1

CDR3: CASSLEFGRAYGYTF
DNA: TGTGCCAGCAGCTTAGAATTCGGCAGGGCTTATGGCTACACCTTC
size: .
V: TRBV7-2
length: 15
J: TRBJ1-2
D: .

CDR3: CASRQDSYEQYF
DNA: TGCGCCAGCAGACAGGACTCCTACGAGCAGTACTTC
size: .
V: TRBV5-1
length: 12
J: TRBJ2-7
D: .

CDR3: CASSYNRANTEAFF
DNA: TGTGCCAGCAGTTACAACAGGGCGAACACTGAAGCTTTCTTT
size: .
V: TRBV6-5
length: 14
J: TRBJ1-1
D: .

CDR3: CASTPTGFEQFF
DNA: TGTGCCAGCACTCCGACAGGGTTTGAGCAGTTCTTC
size: .
V: TRBV2
length: 12
J: TRBJ2-1
D: TRBD1

CDR3: CASSQDSGGLNYGYTF
DNA: TGTGCCAGCAGCCAAGATTCCGGGGGACTTAACTATGGCTACACCTTC
size: .
V: TRBV4-2
length: 16
J: TRBJ1-2
D: .

CDR3: CASSLRAGAGYTF
DNA: TGTGCCAGCAGCTTAAGGGCAGGGGCTGGCTACACCTTC
size: .
V: TRBV7-3
length: 13
J: TRBJ1-2
D: .

CDR3: CASSTLGQPSTDTQYF
DNA: TGCGCCAGCAGCACCCTGGGACAGCCTAGCACAGATACGCAGTATTTT
size: .
V: TRBV5-1
length: 16
J: TRBJ2-3
D: TRBD1